The 16 T cell receptor beta chains below were found in one sample sequenced in a study of beta chain features in type 1 diabetes. TCRB transcripts that were expressed got sequenced, as all of the isolated RNA had been reverse transcribed. The table came from immunoSEQ multiplex PCR; TCRdb's copy has only in-frame clones and leaves some out. The sample holds some 200,000 clones, about a tenth seen once. Sequences were obtained from central memory CD4+ T cells from blood. The source of these receptors is a man younger than 35 in good health.

The V gene is TRBV7-3, the J gene TRBJ2-2; D is unresolved. Germline CDR1 and CDR2: SGHTA and FQGTGA. The CDR3 is 14 amino acids. Trimming left V 5 bases short and J 2 bases short, with 9 bases between. CDR3 loop: CASSAVRNTGELFF. Written as DNA, the CDR3 is TGTGCCAGCAGCGCCGTTAGAAACACCGGGGAGCTGTTTTTT.

This clone turned up a few times. The chain recombines TRBV2 with TRBJ2-5; D might be TRBD2 (6 bases). V lost 7 bases and J lost 0, with 18 bases in between. Germline V gives CDR1 SNHLY, CDR2 FYNNEI. The length of the CDR3 is 16 residues. The CDR3 protein is CASIGPSGGNQETQYF. Here the CDR3 DNA reads TGTGCCAGCATCGGACCCAGTGGCGGGAACCAAGAGACCCAGTACTTC.

Comments on this clone: The same CDR3 can be traced to other DNA sequences in this sample. V usage is TRBV5-1 and J usage is TRBJ2-5; weak D call: TRBD2 (5 bases). The V end was cut by 0 bases, the J end by 5 bases, with 8 bases between. The CDR3 spans 13 residues. In germline, CDR1 is SGHRS, CDR2 YFSETQ. The CDR3 loop reads CASSLGVAETQYF. DNA for the CDR3: TGCGCCAGCAGCTTGGGCGTAGCGGAGACCCAGTACTTC.

This clone has at least ten counts. The V and J genes are TRBV15 and TRBJ1-4; 7 bases are shared with TRBD1. Per the germline V gene, CDR1 is LNHNV and CDR2 is YYDKDF (reference sequence). V lost 3 bases to trimming and J lost 5 bases; unmatched junction nucleotides: 6. This CDR3 comprises 15 residues. CDR3 amino acids: CATSRSRRGNEKLFF. The CDR3, as DNA: TGTGCCACCAGCAGGTCGCGCAGGGGGAATGAAAAACTGTTTTTT.

This clone was seen more than once but under ten times. The chain joins TRBV7-8 to TRBJ2-5; D unresolved. CDR1 is SGHVS, CDR2 FQNEAQ, per germline. The CDR3 runs to 14 residues. V gave up 5 bases and J gave up 2 bases, with 12 bases separating them. The CDR3 region has the DNA TGTGCCAGCAGCCGAGCCGACGTGCAAGAGACCCAGTACTTC. Its protein is CASSRADVQETQYF.

V and J are TRBV30 and TRBJ2-2; TRBD1 might be the D (6 bases). The CDR3 has 15 amino acids. From germline, CDR1 is GTSNPN and CDR2 SVGIG (reference sequence). V lost 0 bases to trimming and J lost 6 bases, with 14 bases between them. CDR3 amino acids: CAWSVKAGAPGELFF. DNA for the CDR3: TGTGCCTGGAGTGTAAAGGCAGGGGCTCCCGGGGAGCTGTTTTTT.

This clone appeared a few times. The chain recombines TRBV7-2 with TRBJ2-6; D is unclear. This CDR3 region has 13 residues. Per the germline V gene, CDR1 is SGHTA and CDR2 is FQGNSA. With 8 bases removed from V and 2 bases from J, the gap between germline ends came to 7 bases. The CDR3 is CASRLPGANVLTF. CDR3 DNA sequence: TGTGCCAGCCGATTGCCTGGGGCCAACGTCCTGACTTTC.

CDR3 nucleotides: TGTGCCAGCAGGACCTCCAGGCCCGCATATGGCTACACCTTC. This translates into CASRTSRPAYGYTF. The gene calls are TRBV28 and TRBJ1-2; D is undetermined. Germline V CDR1 and CDR2: MDHEN, SYDVKM. The CDR3 has 14 residues. Trimming took off 6 bases at V and 5 bases at J, with 16 bases between the two ends.

There are a few counts of this clone. This sample also contains other DNA sequences that code for the same CDR3. The rearrangement uses TRBV5-1 and TRBJ2-1; possibly TRBD2 for D (5 bases). Trimming removed 0 bases from V and 3 bases from J, with 7 bases in between. From germline, CDR1 is SGHRS and CDR2 YFSETQ. The CDR3 is 14 residues long. CDR3 residues: CASSLVRGYNEQFF. The CDR3 DNA reads TGCGCCAGCAGCTTGGTACGGGGCTACAATGAGCAGTTCTTC.

This clone showed up just a few times. The chain uses TRBV5-6 and TRBJ2-4; D not certain. Germline CDR1 SGHDT, CDR2 YYEEEE. V was cut by 0 bases and J by 0 bases, with 13 bases left in between. CDR3 size: 17 residues. The CDR3 DNA reads as TGTGCCAGCAGCTTGGCCGGGCAGATGGTAGCCAAAAACATTCAGTACTTC. This sequence encodes CASSLAGQMVAKNIQYF.

This chain links TRBV7-2 with TRBJ1-1, with 9 bases lining up with TRBD1. The CDR3 is 16 amino acids. V lost 5 bases, J lost 4 bases, and 11 bases stayed unmatched. From germline, CDR1 is SGHTA and CDR2 FQGNSA. The CDR3: CASSHPSTGGVTEAFF. As DNA, the CDR3 is TGTGCCAGCAGCCATCCATCGACAGGGGGAGTCACTGAAGCTTTCTTT.

This clone has just a few counts. The chain links TRBV19 to TRBJ2-3, with 9 bases aligning to TRBD2. Germline assignment: CDR1 LNHDA and CDR2 SQIVND (reference sequence). The CDR3 covers 16 residues. The trim removed 7 bases at V and 4 bases at J, leaving 12 bases unmatched. The CDR3 DNA reads TGTGCCAGTAAGGAAGGCGGGAGGGCCAAGGCAGATACGCAGTATTTT. This encodes CASKEGGRAKADTQYF.

This sequence joins TRBV29-1 and TRBJ2-7; possible D gene TRBD1, 6 bases. Per the germline V gene, CDR1 is SQVTM and CDR2 is ANQGSEA. The CDR3 has 13 residues. V was shortened by 3 bases and J by 6 bases, with 15 bases between the two germline ends. The CDR3 here is CSVEAGGPGEQYF. CDR3 coding DNA: TGCAGCGTTGAGGCTGGGGGCCCTGGCGAGCAGTACTTC.

The V gene is TRBV7-2, the J gene TRBJ2-1; tentative D call: TRBD2 (6 bases). This CDR3 contains 15 residues. Germline V gene sequence: CDR1 SGHTA, CDR2 FQGNSA. Trimming took off 2 bases at V and 2 bases at J, with 10 bases between the two ends. This CDR3 is CASSLWDSTYNEQFF. The CDR3 DNA reads TGTGCCAGCAGCTTATGGGACTCCACCTACAATGAGCAGTTCTTC.

This chain joins TRBV5-6 and TRBJ2-5, with TRBD1 matching over 7 bases. The V gene end was trimmed by 4 bases and the J gene end by 9 bases; junction bases not matched to a gene: 3. This CDR3 contains 11 residues. Germline V CDR1 and CDR2: SGHDT, YYEEEE. In DNA form, the CDR3 reads TGTGCCAGCAGCGAAGGACAGGCCCAGTACTTC. Its protein product is CASSEGQAQYF.

The chain uses TRBV27 and TRBJ1-2; 7 nucleotides line up with TRBD1. The CDR3 loop spans 14 amino acids. CDR1 is MNHEY, CDR2 SMNVEV, per germline (reference sequence). V lost 6 bases and J lost 2; bases outside the gene matches: 6. This CDR3 is CASRIGGRNYGYTF. The CDR3 DNA follows: TGTGCCAGCAGGATAGGGGGCAGAAACTATGGCTACACCTTC.